These 25 T cell receptor beta chains originate from one sample sequenced in a study of blood T cell repertoires in COVID-19. TCRdb's copy holds only in-frame clones and misses some; the assay was immunoSEQ multiplex PCR. The data hold approximately 99,000 clones, with about 90% observed a single time. The sample consisted of peripheral blood. The receptor set was obtained from a human donor in a cohort sampled during active COVID-19.

This chain uses TRBV19 with TRBJ2-3, with TRBD2 identical over 12 bases. V shed 5 bases and J 1 base; nucleotides not matched to a gene: 4. This CDR3 has 16 residues. Germline V CDR1 and CDR2: LNHDA, SQIVND (reference sequence). CDR3 in amino acids: CASSSGTSGRTDTQYF. As DNA, the CDR3 is TGTGCCAGTAGTTCCGGGACTAGCGGGCGCACAGATACGCAGTATTTT.

The chain uses TRBV6-1 and TRBJ1-1, with D possibly TRBD1 on 5 matching bases. This CDR3 comprises 15 residues. Trimming took 3 bases from V and 1 from J, leaving 12 bases between them. The germline CDR1 and CDR2 sequences are MNHNS and SASEGT. The CDR3 protein is CASSERPRGNTEAFF. The CDR3 region has the DNA TGTGCCAGCAGTGAGCGCCCTAGGGGGAACACTGAAGCTTTCTTT.

The rearrangement uses TRBV7-9 and TRBJ1-6, with no clear D. The V end was cut by 2 bases, the J end by 8 bases, with 4 bases between. The length of the CDR3 is 12 residues. From germline, CDR1 is SEHNR and CDR2 FQNEAQ (reference sequence). For the CDR3, the DNA is TGTGCCAGCAGCTTACGGGATTCACCCCTCCACTTT. Translation gives CASSLRDSPLHF. The full variable domain, in which reference TRBV7-9 and TRBJ1-6 provide the parts outside the CDR3, is DTGVSQNPRHKITKRGQNVTFRCDPISEHNRLYWYRQTLGQGPEFLTYFQNEAQLEKSRLLSDRFSAERPKGSFSTLEIQRTEQGDSAMYLCASSLRDSPLHFGNGTRLTVT.

J is TRBJ1-1 and V is TRBV5-1; 7 bases match TRBD1. Germline V gene sequence: CDR1 SGHRS, CDR2 YFSETQ. V trimming: 6 bases; J trimming: 0 bases; junction bases outside the gene matches: 5. This CDR3 contains 14 residues. In DNA, the CDR3 is TGCGCCAGCATGACGACAGGGATGAACACTGAAGCTTTCTTT. Translating it yields CASMTTGMNTEAFF.

The chain has TRBV28 and TRBJ2-4, with D perhaps TRBD2 (5 bases). The germline V and J ends were trimmed by 3 bases and 8 bases, with 14 bases remaining between them. This CDR3 region has 14 residues. Germline V gene lookup returns CDR1 MDHEN and CDR2 SYDVKM. The CDR3 loop is CASSFRAGGDIQYF. The CDR3 nucleotides read TGTGCCAGCAGTTTTCGGGCCGGAGGAGACATTCAGTACTTC.

J is TRBJ1-2 and V is TRBV18; 7 nucleotides agree with TRBD1. From germline, CDR1 is KGHSH and CDR2 LQKENI. The CDR3 covers 15 residues. After removal of 5 bases from V and 0 bases from J, the junction contained 6 bases not matched to a gene. The CDR3 DNA reads TGTGCCAGCTCAACAGACAGGGCACCTAACTATGGCTACACCTTC. Amino acids: CASSTDRAPNYGYTF.

The genes are TRBV4-1 and TRBJ1-1; 8 nucleotides agree with TRBD1. The length of the CDR3 is 17 residues. Germline lookup yields CDR1 MGHRA and CDR2 YSYEKL. V was clipped by 4 bases and J by 1 base; unmatched bases: 11. CDR3 coding DNA: TGCGCCAGCAGCCGCACGCAGGCAGGGGGCAGGAACACTGAAGCTTTCTTT. Translation: CASSRTQAGGRNTEAFF.

The chain is built from TRBV14 and TRBJ1-2, with 9 bases identical to TRBD1. From germline, CDR1 is SGHDN and CDR2 FVKESK. The CDR3 covers 16 residues. After removal of 1 base from V and 8 bases from J, the junction contained 11 bases not matched to a gene. The CDR3 DNA sequence: TGTGCCAGCAGCCAAGGAACCCTCCGGGACAGGGACGGCTACACCTTC. It yields the protein CASSQGTLRDRDGYTF. The variable domain in full, with the rest retrieved from reference TRBV14 and TRBJ1-2, is EAGVTQFPSHSVIEKGQTVTLRCDPISGHDNLYWYRRVMGKEIKFLLHFVKESKQDESGMPNNRFLAERTGGTYSTLKVQPAELEDSGVYFCASSQGTLRDRDGYTFGSGTRLTVV.

This rearrangement joins TRBV7-8 to TRBJ1-5, with 7 nucleotides matching TRBD1. V was pared by 4 bases and J by 2 bases, with 8 bases of the junction left unmatched. The CDR3 is 16 amino acids. Germline V gene lookup returns CDR1 SGHVS and CDR2 FQNEAQ. The CDR3 is CASSSTQGYGNQPQHF. The CDR3 region has the DNA TGTGCCAGCAGCTCCACACAGGGGTATGGCAATCAGCCCCAGCATTTT.

The genes are TRBV5-1 and TRBJ2-3; TRBD2 might be the D (5 bases). This CDR3 comprises 17 residues. CDR1 SGHRS and CDR2 YFSETQ come from the germline V gene. V was clipped by 0 bases and J by 0 bases, with 14 bases between them. The CDR3 spells CASSLEVSGTSTDTQYF. CDR3 nucleotides: TGCGCCAGCAGCTTGGAAGTGAGCGGTACTAGCACAGATACGCAGTATTTT.

This sequence joins TRBV3-1 (or the pseudogene TRBV3-2) and TRBJ1-2, with D unresolved. Trimming removed 0 bases at V and 4 bases at J, with 18 bases between. Germline V lookup: CDR1 LGHDT, CDR2 YNNKEL (reference sequence). The CDR3 extends over 17 amino acids. The CDR3 bases are TGTGCCAGCAGCCAAGATACAGCGGCCCGGTACAGCTATGGCTACACCTTC. This translates into CASSQDTAARYSYGYTF.

This clone was seen a few times. The chain couples TRBV7-2 to TRBJ2-5; D is possibly TRBD2 (5 bases). This CDR3 spans 15 amino acids. The V end lost 5 bases, the J end lost 5 bases, and 18 bases lay between the germline ends. CDR1 is SGHTA and CDR2 is FQGNSA in the germline V gene. The CDR3, as DNA: TGTGCCAGCAGCGCGCGGACTGCCTTCGGGGAGACCCAGTACTTC. This encodes CASSARTAFGETQYF.

This clone has only a few counts. Other DNA sequences in this specimen translate into the identical CDR3. The chain carries TRBV7-9 and TRBJ2-7; D is unclear. The germline gives CDR1 SEHNR, CDR2 FQNEAQ (reference sequence). This CDR3 is 12 amino acids long. The V end was cut by 5 bases, the J end by 3 bases, with 8 bases between. The CDR3: CASSQEVYEQYF. The CDR3 nucleotides read TGTGCCAGCAGCCAAGAGGTCTACGAGCAGTACTTC.

This clone occurred once. The chain carries TRBV19 and TRBJ2-6; D gene unclear. The CDR3 consists of 15 residues. Between the trimmed V and J ends, which lost 3 bases and 1 base, there was a span of 7 bases. Germline CDR1 LNHDA, CDR2 SQIVND (reference sequence). The CDR3 loop reads CASSMAGSGANVLTF. The CDR3 bases are TGTGCCAGTAGTATGGCAGGATCTGGGGCCAACGTCCTGACTTTC.

The chain uses TRBV5-6 and TRBJ1-1; TRBD1 matches at 10 bases. V lost 4 bases and J lost 6; bases outside the gene matches: 6. Per germline, CDR1 SGHDT and CDR2 YYEEEE. The CDR3 covers 14 residues. In DNA form, the CDR3 reads TGTGCCAGCAGCCCCGGGACAGGGGTCGCTGAAGCTTTCTTT. Its translation is CASSPGTGVAEAFF.

The chain recombines TRBV12-5 with TRBJ2-3, with TRBD2 matching 9 bases. The germline CDR1 and CDR2 sequences are LGHNT and FRNRAP. Losses at the gene ends were 4 bases for V and 5 bases for J; bases not matched to a gene: 7. This CDR3 comprises 15 residues. The CDR3 DNA reads as TGTGCTAGTGGTTCGATAGCGGGAGTACAAGATACGCAGTATTTT. Translated, it gives CASGSIAGVQDTQYF.

The CDR3 nucleotides are TGCGCCAGCACCGACTACGAGAAGGCCGGGGAGCTGTTTTTT. Protein product: CASTDYEKAGELFF. The chain employs TRBV10-2 and TRBJ2-2; possible D gene TRBD2, 5 bases. This CDR3 has 14 residues. The ends were cut back, 7 bases at V and 6 bases at J, with 15 bases in the middle. Germline-derived CDR1 and CDR2 are WSHSY and SAAADI.

The V call is TRBV11-3, the J call TRBJ2-3; a possible D gene is TRBD1 (6 bases). V lost 2 bases to trimming and J lost 2 bases, with 14 bases between them. The CDR3 contains 16 residues. Germline lookup yields CDR1 SGHNT and CDR2 YENEEA. The CDR3 reads CASSLKTGGVTDTQYF. The CDR3 nucleotides read TGTGCCAGCAGCTTAAAGACAGGAGGTGTCACAGATACGCAGTATTTT.

V and J are TRBV18 and TRBJ2-6, with D maybe TRBD2 (6 bases). The CDR3 is 19 residues long. V was shortened by 2 bases and J by 4 bases, with 21 bases between the two germline ends. Germline V lookup: CDR1 KGHSH, CDR2 LQKENI. The CDR3 DNA reads as TGTGCCAGCTCACCAGCCGGGGAGGCGGGCCATTACGGGGCCAACGTCCTGACTTTC. Translation: CASSPAGEAGHYGANVLTF.

This clone appeared a few times. CDR3 in DNA: TGCGCCAGCAGCCTGACAGGGGGAACCGGGGAGCTGTTTTTT. Protein product: CASSLTGGTGELFF. V is TRBV5-1 and J is TRBJ2-2, with 9 bases that match TRBD1. CDR3 length equals 14 residues. Losses at the gene ends were 4 bases for V and 5 bases for J; bases not matched to a gene: 3. The germline V gene has CDR1 SGHRS and CDR2 YFSETQ. Based on the CDR3 plus reference TRBV5-1 and TRBJ2-2, the full variable domain is KAGVTQTPRYLIKTRGQQVTLSCSPISGHRSVSWYQQTPGQGLQFLFEYFSETQRNKGNFPGRFSGRQFSNSRSEMNVSTLELGDSALYLCASSLTGGTGELFFGEGSRLTVL.

Only one count was recorded for this clone. J is TRBJ2-7 and V is TRBV5-1; the D is unclear. The CDR3 has 14 residues. Germline V gene lookup returns CDR1 SGHRS and CDR2 YFSETQ. Trimming removed 0 bases from V and 0 bases from J, with 7 bases in between. The chain's CDR3 is CASSLDPSSYEQYF. In nucleotides, the CDR3 is TGCGCCAGCAGCTTGGATCCGTCCTCCTACGAGCAGTACTTC. Variable domain in full (rest from reference TRBV5-1 and TRBJ2-7): KAGVTQTPRYLIKTRGQQVTLSCSPISGHRSVSWYQQTPGQGLQFLFEYFSETQRNKGNFPGRFSGRQFSNSRSEMNVSTLELGDSALYLCASSLDPSSYEQYFGPGTRLTVT.

V gene TRBV3-1 (or the pseudogene TRBV3-2) combines with J gene TRBJ2-3; 9 positions agree with TRBD1. Germline V CDR1 and CDR2: LGHDT, YNNKEL (reference sequence). The trim removed 4 bases at V and 3 bases at J, leaving 5 bases unmatched. CDR3 length: 15 residues. CDR3 loop: CASSLRTGVTDTQYF. CDR3 nucleotide sequence: TGTGCCAGCAGCCTTCGGACAGGGGTAACAGATACGCAGTATTTT.

CDR3 coding DNA: TGTGCCAGCAGTTTCTGGGCCCGAAGCCAGGAGACCCAGTACTTC. Protein: CASSFWARSQETQYF. J is TRBJ2-5 and V is TRBV28; unclear D gene. This CDR3 region has 15 residues. Germline V gives CDR1 MDHEN, CDR2 SYDVKM. The ends were cut back, 3 bases at V and 5 bases at J, with 16 bases in the middle. The full variable domain, its missing parts supplied by reference TRBV28 and TRBJ2-5, is DVKVTQSSRYLVKRTGEKVFLECVQDMDHENMFWYRQDPGLGLRLIYFSYDVKMKEKGDIPEGYSVSREKKERFSLILESASTNQTSMYLCASSFWARSQETQYFGPGTRLLVL.

The V call is TRBV9, the J call TRBJ1-5; D may be TRBD1 (6 bases). V was cut by 3 bases and J by 5 bases, with 12 bases left in between. The germline CDR1 and CDR2 sequences are SGDLS and YYNGEE. The CDR3 has 14 amino acids. The CDR3 is CASSAGTQHQPQHF. Written as DNA, the CDR3 is TGTGCCAGCAGCGCCGGGACACAACATCAGCCCCAGCATTTT.

The V gene is TRBV19, the J gene TRBJ1-1; D gene ambiguous. V was shortened by 6 bases and J by 4 bases, with 9 bases between the two germline ends. The CDR3 loop spans 12 amino acids. The germline CDR1 and CDR2 sequences are LNHDA and SQIVND (reference sequence). CDR3 bases: TGTGCCAGTAGGGTAGGGAGCACTGAAGCTTTCTTT. Translation gives CASRVGSTEAFF.